This entry features one T cell receptor beta chain sequence. Authors' processing steps: How many nucleated cells were present was estimated from reference gene primer amplification. Method: immunoSEQ multiplex PCR; TCRdb's copy keeps in-frame clones and lacks some. For V, J and clone size, that table is used; D and trimming come from the DNA. The table includes more than 65,000 clones, approximately 80% detected once. The trim removed 2 bases at V and 1 base at J, leaving 10 bases unmatched. From germline, CDR1 is MNHEY and CDR2 SVGEGT. The CDR3 spans 17 residues. These data belong to a study of blood T cell repertoires in COVID-19. Overall study context: Acute and convalescent COVID-19 specimens originated in the United States, Italy and Spain. T cells, B-cell-depleted T cells, or PBMCs provided the cDNA or gDNA that served as material.

V and J are TRBV6-2 or TRBV6-3 and TRBJ2-5; 7 nucleotides align to TRBD1. This TCR was recovered from a man aged 55 to 69 with active or convalescent COVID-19. The sample taken for sequencing was peripheral blood. The CDR3 DNA is TGTGCCAGCAGTTACAGGTTGGGGGACAGTGCCCAAGAGACCCAGTACTTC. Amino acid sequence: CASSYRLGDSAQETQYF.